These T cell receptor beta chains were read from a single sample in a study of cytomegalovirus exposure and HLA in healthy donors. Clones were sequenced by immunoSEQ multiplex PCR, and TCRdb holds only the in-frame ones, with some missing. In the table there are about 44,000 clones, approximately 94% of which are singletons. The sequenced sample was PBMCs. Source of these receptors: a woman between 18 and 29 years old in good health and CMV-seronegative. Both conserved end residues are part of each CDR3. The D gene is left open where the match is weak. Size tells how often a clone was seen (once, few, many) or the class of an expanded clone, and some rows leave it out.

clone size | J gene | V gene | D gene | CDR3 DNA | CDR3 protein
few | TRBJ1-1 | TRBV9 | TRBD1 | TGTGCCAGCAGCGTAGAGGGGGCTGTTGAAGCTTTCTTT | CASSVEGAVEAFF
- | TRBJ2-7 | TRBV28 | TRBD1 | TGTGCCAGCAGAGCAGGGGGCGCAAGTTACGAGCAGTACTTC | CASRAGGASYEQYF
- | TRBJ1-2 | TRBV5-5 | - | TGTGCCAGCAGCTTGGTCCTAGGGCCTACGGGGTATGGCTACACCTTC | CASSLVLGPTGYGYTF
- | TRBJ1-2 | TRBV4-1 | - | TGCGCCAGCAGCCAAGTAGTGGGGAGTAACTATGGCTACACCTTC | CASSQVVGSNYGYTF
few | TRBJ2-3 | TRBV6-4 | - | TGTGCCAGCAGTGATAGAACAGATACGCAGTATTTT | CASSDRTDTQYF
- | TRBJ2-5 | TRBV5-6 | TRBD2 | TGTGCCAGCAGCTTGGCGCTAGCGGGAGGTCGGGAGACCCAGTACTTC | CASSLALAGGRETQYF
- | TRBJ1-3 | TRBV25-1 | - | TGTGCCAGCAGTGATAACAGGGCTGGGGGAAACACCATATATTTT | CASSDNRAGGNTIYF
- | TRBJ2-1 | TRBV4-1 | - | TGCGCCAGCAGCCTGAGACAGGAAGCCTACAATGAGCAGTTCTTC | CASSLRQEAYNEQFF
- | TRBJ2-2 | TRBV29-1 | - | TGCAGCGTCGACGGCGGGAAGAACACCGGGGAGCTGTTTTTT | CSVDGGKNTGELFF
once | TRBJ1-1 | TRBV7-8 | - | TGTGCCAGCAGCAACAGCAGGGTAGGGACTGAAGCTTTCTTT | CASSNSRVGTEAFF
- | TRBJ1-5 | TRBV6-6 | TRBD1 | TGTGCCAGCAGTTACTTCCGGGACAGTGGGGTTCAGCCCCAGCATTTT | CASSYFRDSGVQPQHF
- | TRBJ2-3 | TRBV7-3 | TRBD1 | TGTGCCAGGTCGTACCGCCGGGACAGGCCCTTAGGGGACACAGATACGCAGTATTTT | CARSYRRDRPLGDTDTQYF
- | TRBJ2-3 | TRBV4-1 | TRBD2 | TGCGCCAGCAGCCAAGACCGAGCGGGGGGCACAGATACGCAGTATTTT | CASSQDRAGGTDTQYF
- | TRBJ2-3 | TRBV2 | TRBD1 | TGTGCCAGCCACGACAGGGCAAGGGCAGATACGCAGTATTTT | CASHDRARADTQYF
- | TRBJ1-5 | TRBV2 | - | TGTGCCAGCACCGAAGGGAGGACCGTTTCGGGGCCCCAGCATTTT | CASTEGRTVSGPQHF
- | TRBJ1-1 | TRBV19 | - | TGTGCCAGTAGTATAGTACAGGGCCCTCTCACTGAAGCTTTCTTT | CASSIVQGPLTEAFF
- | TRBJ2-3 | TRBV6-5 | - | TGTGCCAGCAGCCCGGGTCCTAATACGCAGTATTTT | CASSPGPNTQYF
- | TRBJ2-7 | TRBV5-1 | TRBD1 | TGCGCCAGCAGCCTCGGGACAGGAGGCTCCTACGAGCAGTACTTC | CASSLGTGGSYEQYF
- | TRBJ2-1 | TRBV11-3 | TRBD2 | TGTGCCAGCAGCTTCACTAGCGGGGCACACAATGAGCAGTTCTTC | CASSFTSGAHNEQFF
- | TRBJ2-5 | TRBV6-5 | - | TGTGCCAGCAGTTACAGCATGATAGAGACCCAGTACTTC | CASSYSMIETQYF
- | TRBJ1-2 | TRBV29-1 | - | TGCAGCGTTGCGGTATGGGGGGTCCGAGACTATGGCTACACCTTC | CSVAVWGVRDYGYTF
- | TRBJ2-1 | TRBV5-1 | TRBD2 | TGCGCCAGCAGGGCGGGACTAGCTTGGAATGAGCAGTTCTTC | CASRAGLAWNEQFF
- | TRBJ1-1 | TRBV29-1 | - | TGCAGCGTTGCGGTGAACACTGAAGCTTTCTTT | CSVAVNTEAFF
- | TRBJ1-5 | TRBV28 | - | TGTGCCAGCAGTGCCAGGGGACAGCCCCAGCATTTT | CASSARGQPQHF
once | TRBJ2-7 | TRBV10-3 | - | TGTGCCATCAGTGACAGGGGCTACGAGCAGTACTTC | CAISDRGYEQYF
- | TRBJ2-3 | TRBV6-1 | - | TGTGCCAGCGGCGGTGGCGTGTCCTTCACAGATACGCAGTATTTT | CASGGGVSFTDTQYF
- | TRBJ2-7 | TRBV6-1 | - | TGTGCCAGCAGCATCCCCACCTACGAGCAGTACTTC | CASSIPTYEQYF
- | TRBJ2-5 | TRBV5-4 | TRBD1 | TGTGCCAGCAGCTTGAAGGGGGCGGCCAACCAAGAGACCCAGTACTTC | CASSLKGAANQETQYF
- | TRBJ2-7 | TRBV28 | TRBD1 | TGTGCCAGCAGTAGGTCACCGGGACAGGGCTCCTACGAGCAGTACTTC | CASSRSPGQGSYEQYF
- | TRBJ2-7 | TRBV6-1 | TRBD1 | TGTGCCAGACCAGGACAGGGTACCCACGAGCAGTACTTC | CARPGQGTHEQYF
- | TRBJ2-3 | TRBV10-2 | TRBD2 | TGCGCCAGCAGTGCCTCTAGCGGGGGGGCTGGAGATACGCAGTATTTT | CASSASSGGAGDTQYF
- | TRBJ2-1 | TRBV27 | TRBD2 | TGTGCCAGCACTCGGGGGGGCTACAATGAGCAGTTCTTC | CASTRGGYNEQFF
- | TRBJ2-1 | TRBV7-2 | - | TGTGCCAGCAGCTTACAGGGGACCAACTACAATGAGCAGTTCTTC | CASSLQGTNYNEQFF
once | TRBJ1-1 | TRBV12-5 | - | TGTGCTAGTGGTTTTAGTGGTACTGAAGCTTTCTTT | CASGFSGTEAFF
- | TRBJ1-3 | TRBV19 | TRBD1 | TGTGCCAGTGTCCCCTCCACAGGACAGGACGGAAACACCATATATTTT | CASVPSTGQDGNTIYF
- | TRBJ2-7 | TRBV5-6 | - | TGTGCCAGCAGCTTGGCCGAGGGAAGCAGCGAGCAGTACTTC | CASSLAEGSSEQYF
- | TRBJ1-2 | TRBV28 | TRBD1 | TGTGCCAGCAGTTTGGGAGACAGGGGGAACTATGGCTACACCTTC | CASSLGDRGNYGYTF
- | TRBJ2-7 | TRBV5-1 | TRBD2 | TGCGCCAGCAGCTCCGGGACTAGCGGGAGGGTAGGTGACGAGCAGTACTTC | CASSSGTSGRVGDEQYF
- | TRBJ1-1 | TRBV5-1 | TRBD1 | TGCGCCAGCAGCGTTACAGGGGCGGGCACTGAAGCTTTCTTT | CASSVTGAGTEAFF
- | TRBJ2-3 | TRBV10-3 | TRBD2 | TGTGCCATCAGTGAGTCTGTTAGCGGGAGTGGGACAGATACGCAGTATTTT | CAISESVSGSGTDTQYF
- | TRBJ2-1 | TRBV10-2 | - | TGCGCCAGCAGTCCCCAGGGTGAGCAGTTCTTC | CASSPQGEQFF
- | TRBJ2-1 | TRBV10-1 | TRBD1 | TGCGCCAGCAGTCTAACGACAGGGTCCTACAATGAGCAGTTCTTC | CASSLTTGSYNEQFF
- | TRBJ1-1 | TRBV6-1 | TRBD1 | TGTGCCAGCAGGACAACAGGGGAGAACACTGAAGCTTTCTTT | CASRTTGENTEAFF
- | TRBJ2-1 | TRBV5-4 | - | TGTGCCAGCAGCTTTAAAACAGGAGATATTATGAATGAGCAGTTCTTC | CASSFKTGDIMNEQFF
- | TRBJ1-1 | TRBV30 | - | TGTGCCTGGACTCGGGCATCCCGGGAAACTGAAGCTTTCTTT | CAWTRASRETEAFF
- | TRBJ2-5 | TRBV5-1 | - | TGCGCCAGCAGCTTGAACGGCGGGCAGACCCAGTACTTC | CASSLNGGQTQYF
- | TRBJ2-1 | TRBV7-3 | - | TGTGCCAGCAGCTTGCCGGGACTCGCACAGTTCTTC | CASSLPGLAQFF
- | TRBJ2-1 | TRBV25-1 | - | TGTGCCAGCGGCACGGAAGGGGATGAGCAGTTCTTC | CASGTEGDEQFF
- | TRBJ2-7 | TRBV7-9 | TRBD1 | TGTGCCAGCAGCTTAGGGACAGGGCTCTACGAGCAGTACTTC | CASSLGTGLYEQYF
- | TRBJ1-1 | TRBV6-7 | - | TGTGCCAGTCAGAGAACGGGGAGGTCTTGCACTGAAGCTTTCTTT | CASQRTGRSCTEAFF
- | TRBJ1-5 | TRBV5-3 | TRBD1 | TGTGCCAGAAGCGGGGGAAGGGGAGACAGGGTAGCGCAGCCCCAGCATTTT | CARSGGRGDRVAQPQHF
- | TRBJ2-2 | TRBV27 | TRBD1 | TGTGCCAGCAGTTCCACAGGGGGCGGGGAGCTGTTTTTT | CASSSTGGGELFF
- | TRBJ2-3 | TRBV29-1 | - | TGCAGCGTATACGGGGGTGATACGCAGTATTTT | CSVYGGDTQYF
once | TRBJ1-1 | TRBV6-4 | - | TGTGCCAGCAGGGAGGCGGGAAAAGCTTTCTTT | CASREAGKAFF